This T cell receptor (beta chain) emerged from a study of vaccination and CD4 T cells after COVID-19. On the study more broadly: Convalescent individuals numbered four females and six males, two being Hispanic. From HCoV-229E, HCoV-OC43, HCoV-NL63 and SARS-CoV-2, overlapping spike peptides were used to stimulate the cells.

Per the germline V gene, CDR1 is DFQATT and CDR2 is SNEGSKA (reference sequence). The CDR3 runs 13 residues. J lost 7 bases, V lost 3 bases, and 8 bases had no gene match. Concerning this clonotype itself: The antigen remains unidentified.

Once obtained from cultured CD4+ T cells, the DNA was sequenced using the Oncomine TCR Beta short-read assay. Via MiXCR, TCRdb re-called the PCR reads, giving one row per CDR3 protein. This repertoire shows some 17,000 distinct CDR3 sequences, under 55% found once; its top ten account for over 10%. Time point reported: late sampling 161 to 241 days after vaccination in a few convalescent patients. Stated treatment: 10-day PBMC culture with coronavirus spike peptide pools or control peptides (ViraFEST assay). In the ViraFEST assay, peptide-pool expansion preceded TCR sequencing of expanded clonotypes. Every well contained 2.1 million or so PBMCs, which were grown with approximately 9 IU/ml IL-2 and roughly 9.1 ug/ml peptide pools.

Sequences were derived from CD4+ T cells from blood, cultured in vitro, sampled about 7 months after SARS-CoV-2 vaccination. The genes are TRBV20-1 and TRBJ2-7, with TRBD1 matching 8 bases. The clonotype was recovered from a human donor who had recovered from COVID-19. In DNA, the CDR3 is TGCAGTGCTAGTTGGCAGGGGGCGGGGGAGCAGTACTTC. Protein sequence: CSASWQGAGEQYF.